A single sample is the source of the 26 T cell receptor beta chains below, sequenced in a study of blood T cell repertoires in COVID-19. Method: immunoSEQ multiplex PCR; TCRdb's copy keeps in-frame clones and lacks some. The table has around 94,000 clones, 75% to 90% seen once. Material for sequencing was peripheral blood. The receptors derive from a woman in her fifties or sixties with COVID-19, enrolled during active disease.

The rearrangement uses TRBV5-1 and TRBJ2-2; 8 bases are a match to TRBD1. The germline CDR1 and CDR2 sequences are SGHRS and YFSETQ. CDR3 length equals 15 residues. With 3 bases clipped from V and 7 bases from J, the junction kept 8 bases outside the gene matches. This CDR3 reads CASSWDRSTVGELFF. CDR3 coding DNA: TGCGCCAGCAGCTGGGACAGGTCTACGGTCGGGGAGCTGTTTTTT.

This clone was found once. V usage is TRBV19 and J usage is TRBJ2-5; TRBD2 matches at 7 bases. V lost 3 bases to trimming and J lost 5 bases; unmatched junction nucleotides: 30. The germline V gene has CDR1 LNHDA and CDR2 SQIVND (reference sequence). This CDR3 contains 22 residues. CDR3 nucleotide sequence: TGTGCCAGTAGTATTGGGGCAGGACTCCGGGCCGATGGGGACTACTTAAGTGAGACCCAGTACTTC. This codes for CASSIGAGLRADGDYLSETQYF.

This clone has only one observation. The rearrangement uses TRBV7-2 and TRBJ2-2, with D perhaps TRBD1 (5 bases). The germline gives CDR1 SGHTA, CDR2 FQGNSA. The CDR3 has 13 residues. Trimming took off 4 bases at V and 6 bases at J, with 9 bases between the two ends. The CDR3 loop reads CASSSSQAGELFF. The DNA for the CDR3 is TGTGCCAGCAGCTCATCACAGGCCGGGGAGCTGTTTTTT.

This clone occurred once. The CDR3: CASSQYRFTNEKLFF. CDR3 DNA sequence: TGTGCCAGCAGCCAATACAGGTTTACTAATGAAAAACTGTTTTTT. The chain joins TRBV3-1 (or the pseudogene TRBV3-2) to TRBJ1-4; possible D gene TRBD1, 5 bases. This CDR3 comprises 15 residues. V was shortened by 2 bases and J by 2 bases, with 9 bases between the two germline ends. The germline gives CDR1 LGHDT, CDR2 YNNKEL (reference sequence).

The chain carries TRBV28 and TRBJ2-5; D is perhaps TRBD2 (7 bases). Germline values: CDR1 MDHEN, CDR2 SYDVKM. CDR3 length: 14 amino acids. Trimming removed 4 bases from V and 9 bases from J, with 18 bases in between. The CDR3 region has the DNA TGTGCCAGCAGTTCCACACAGGGTCGGGAGGCCCAGTACTTC. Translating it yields CASSSTQGREAQYF.

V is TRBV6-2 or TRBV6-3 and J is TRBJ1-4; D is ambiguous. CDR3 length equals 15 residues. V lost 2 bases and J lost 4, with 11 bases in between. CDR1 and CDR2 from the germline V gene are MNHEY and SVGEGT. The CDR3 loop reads CASSYEGRNNEKLFF. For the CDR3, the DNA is TGTGCCAGCAGTTACGAAGGCAGGAATAATGAAAAACTGTTTTTT.

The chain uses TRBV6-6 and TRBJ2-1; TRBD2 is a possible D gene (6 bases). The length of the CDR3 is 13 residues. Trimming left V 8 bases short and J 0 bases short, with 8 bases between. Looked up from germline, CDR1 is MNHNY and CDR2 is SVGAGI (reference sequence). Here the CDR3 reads CASGGSSYNEQFF. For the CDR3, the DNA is TGTGCCAGCGGGGGGAGCTCCTACAATGAGCAGTTCTTC.

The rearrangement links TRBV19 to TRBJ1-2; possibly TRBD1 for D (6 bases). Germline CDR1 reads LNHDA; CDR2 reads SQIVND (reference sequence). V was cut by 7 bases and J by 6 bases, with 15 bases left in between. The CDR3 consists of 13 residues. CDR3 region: CASTNAAGDGYTF. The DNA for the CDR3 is TGTGCCAGTACCAATGCCGCAGGGGATGGCTACACCTTC.

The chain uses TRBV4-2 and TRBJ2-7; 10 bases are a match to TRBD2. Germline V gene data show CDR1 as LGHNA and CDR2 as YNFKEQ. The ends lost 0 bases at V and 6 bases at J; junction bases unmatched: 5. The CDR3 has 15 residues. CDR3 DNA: TGTGCCAGCAGCCAAGACCAACTAGCGGGGCTCGAGCAGTACTTC. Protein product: CASSQDQLAGLEQYF.

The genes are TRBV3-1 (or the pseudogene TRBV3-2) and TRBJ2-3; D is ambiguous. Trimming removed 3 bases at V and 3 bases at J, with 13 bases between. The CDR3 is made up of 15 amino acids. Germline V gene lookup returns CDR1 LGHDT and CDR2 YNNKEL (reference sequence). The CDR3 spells CASSHGVAQTDTQYF. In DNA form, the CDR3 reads TGTGCCAGCAGCCATGGTGTGGCCCAAACAGATACGCAGTATTTT.

In DNA form, the CDR3 reads TGTGCCAGCAGCGTAGTCGGGTCCGGCTACACCTTC. Residues: CASSVVGSGYTF. This chain links TRBV9 with TRBJ1-2; D not certain. Germline CDR1 reads SGDLS; CDR2 reads YYNGEE. The CDR3 is 12 residues long. The V gene lost 0 bases and the J gene lost 8 bases, with 8 bases spanning the gap.

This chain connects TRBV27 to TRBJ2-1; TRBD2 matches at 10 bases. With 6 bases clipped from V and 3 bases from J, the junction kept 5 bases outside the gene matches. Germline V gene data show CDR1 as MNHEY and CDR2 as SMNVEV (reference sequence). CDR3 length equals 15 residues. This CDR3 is CASRPIAGGYNEQFF. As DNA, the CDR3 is TGTGCCAGCAGGCCTATAGCGGGGGGCTACAATGAGCAGTTCTTC.

CDR3 sequence: CASSQGDRGFTDTQYF. DNA of the CDR3: TGCGCCAGCAGCCAGGGAGACAGGGGATTCACAGATACGCAGTATTTT. The rearrangement joins TRBV4-1 to TRBJ2-3, with 8 bases lining up with TRBD1. Trimming cost V 3 bases and J 2 bases; bases outside gene matches: 7. This CDR3 is built from 16 residues. Germline assignment: CDR1 MGHRA and CDR2 YSYEKL.

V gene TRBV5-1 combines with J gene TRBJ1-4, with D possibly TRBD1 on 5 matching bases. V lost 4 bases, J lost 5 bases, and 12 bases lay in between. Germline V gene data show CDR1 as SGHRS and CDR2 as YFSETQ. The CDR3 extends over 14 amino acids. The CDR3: CASSPGGGNEKLFF. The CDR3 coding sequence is TGCGCCAGCAGCCCGGGGGGAGGGAATGAAAAACTGTTTTTT.

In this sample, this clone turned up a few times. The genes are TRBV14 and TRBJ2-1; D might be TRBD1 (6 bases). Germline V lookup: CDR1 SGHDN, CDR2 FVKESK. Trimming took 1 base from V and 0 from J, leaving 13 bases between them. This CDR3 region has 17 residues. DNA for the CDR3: TGTGCCAGCAGCCAAGCAAGACAGGCCCGCTCCTACAATGAGCAGTTCTTC. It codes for CASSQARQARSYNEQFF. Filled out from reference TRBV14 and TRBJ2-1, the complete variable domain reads EAGVTQFPSHSVIEKGQTVTLRCDPISGHDNLYWYRRVMGKEIKFLLHFVKESKQDESGMPNNRFLAERTGGTYSTLKVQPAELEDSGVYFCASSQARQARSYNEQFFGPGTRLTVL.

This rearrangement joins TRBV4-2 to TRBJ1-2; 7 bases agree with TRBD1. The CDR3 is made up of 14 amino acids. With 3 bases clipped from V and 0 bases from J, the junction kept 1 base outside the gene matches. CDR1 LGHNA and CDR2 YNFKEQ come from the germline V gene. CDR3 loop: CASSQDRTNYGYTF. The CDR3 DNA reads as TGTGCCAGCAGCCAGGACAGGACTAACTATGGCTACACCTTC.

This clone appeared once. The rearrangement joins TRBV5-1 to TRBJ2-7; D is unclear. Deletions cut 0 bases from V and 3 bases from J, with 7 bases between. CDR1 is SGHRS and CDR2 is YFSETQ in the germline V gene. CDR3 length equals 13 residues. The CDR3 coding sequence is TGCGCCAGCAGCTTGGGGGCCGGCTACGAGCAGTACTTC. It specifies CASSLGAGYEQYF.

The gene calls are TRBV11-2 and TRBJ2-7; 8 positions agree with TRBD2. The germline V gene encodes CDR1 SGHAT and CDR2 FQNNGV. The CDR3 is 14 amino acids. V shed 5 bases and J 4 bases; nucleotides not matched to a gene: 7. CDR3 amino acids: CASSTYSGAYEQYF. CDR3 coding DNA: TGTGCCAGCAGCACATATAGCGGGGCATACGAGCAGTACTTC. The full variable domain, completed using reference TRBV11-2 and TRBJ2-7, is EAGVAQSPRYKIIEKRQSVAFWCNPISGHATLYWYQQILGQGPKLLIQFQNNGVVDDSQLPKDRFSAERLKGVDSTLKIQPAKLEDSAVYLCASSTYSGAYEQYFGPGTRLTVT.

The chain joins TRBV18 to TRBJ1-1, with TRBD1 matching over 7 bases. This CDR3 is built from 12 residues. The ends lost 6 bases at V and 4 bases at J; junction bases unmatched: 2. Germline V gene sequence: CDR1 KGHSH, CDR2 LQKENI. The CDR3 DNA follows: TGTGCCAGCTCGCAGGGGGGCACTGAAGCTTTCTTT. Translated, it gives CASSQGGTEAFF.

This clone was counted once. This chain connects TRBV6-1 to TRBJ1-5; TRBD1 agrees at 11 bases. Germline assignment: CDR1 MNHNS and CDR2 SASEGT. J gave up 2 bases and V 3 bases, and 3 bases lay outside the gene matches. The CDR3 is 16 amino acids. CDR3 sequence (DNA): TGTGCCAGCAGTGACCCGGGACAGGGGGGCAATCAGCCCCAGCATTTT. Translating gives CASSDPGQGGNQPQHF.

The CDR3 protein is CASSRSSGADTGELFF. The CDR3, as DNA: TGCGCCAGCAGCAGAAGTAGCGGGGCGGACACCGGGGAGCTGTTTTTT. This chain connects TRBV5-1 to TRBJ2-2, with 8 bases lining up with TRBD2. Germline V gene data show CDR1 as SGHRS and CDR2 as YFSETQ. With 4 bases clipped from V and 3 bases from J, the junction kept 8 bases outside the gene matches. This CDR3 has 16 residues.

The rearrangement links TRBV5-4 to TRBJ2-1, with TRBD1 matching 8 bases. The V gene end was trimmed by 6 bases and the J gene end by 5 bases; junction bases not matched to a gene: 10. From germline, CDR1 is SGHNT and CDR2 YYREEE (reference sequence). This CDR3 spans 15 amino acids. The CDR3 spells CASKRGQELHNEQFF. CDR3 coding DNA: TGTGCCAGCAAAAGGGGACAGGAACTCCACAATGAGCAGTTCTTC.

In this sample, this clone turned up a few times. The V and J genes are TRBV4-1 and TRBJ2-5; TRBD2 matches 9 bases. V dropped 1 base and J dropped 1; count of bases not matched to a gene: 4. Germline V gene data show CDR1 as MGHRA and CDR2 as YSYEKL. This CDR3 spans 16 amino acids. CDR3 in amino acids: CASSQVASGVQETQYF. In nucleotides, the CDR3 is TGCGCCAGCAGCCAAGTAGCTAGCGGGGTCCAAGAGACCCAGTACTTC.

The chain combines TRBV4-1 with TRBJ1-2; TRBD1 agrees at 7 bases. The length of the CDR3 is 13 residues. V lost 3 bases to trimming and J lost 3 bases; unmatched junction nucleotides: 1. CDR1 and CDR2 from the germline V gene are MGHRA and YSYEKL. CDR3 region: CASSQQGDYGYTF. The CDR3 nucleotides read TGCGCCAGCAGCCAGCAGGGGGACTATGGCTACACCTTC.

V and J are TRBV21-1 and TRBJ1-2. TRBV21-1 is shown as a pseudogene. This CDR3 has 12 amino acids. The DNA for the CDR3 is TGTGCCAGCAGGCTCAGGAGGGAGGGCTACACCTTC. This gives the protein CASRLRREGYTF.

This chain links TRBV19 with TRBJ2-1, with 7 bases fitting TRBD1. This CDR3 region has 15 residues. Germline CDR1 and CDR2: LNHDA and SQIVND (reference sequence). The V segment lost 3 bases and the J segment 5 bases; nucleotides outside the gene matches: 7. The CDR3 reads CASSIAQGYNNEQFF. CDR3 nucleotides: TGTGCCAGTAGTATTGCACAGGGGTACAACAATGAGCAGTTCTTC.